The 2 T cell receptor beta chains presented below share a single source sample, sequenced in a study of graft-versus-host responses after intestinal transplantation. These receptors are not linked to any known antigen. The protocol was immunoSEQ multiplex PCR, while the TCRdb copy is restricted to in-frame clones and leaves out a portion. The sample lists more than 95,000 clones, 90% to 95% seen once, with roughly 1% in the top ten. The material sequenced was unstimulated CD8+ T cells sorted from spleen or lymph node cells, taken before intestinal transplant. These receptors came from a human donor who received an intestinal transplant.

This chain uses TRBV5-6 with TRBJ2-1; 8 bases agree with TRBD2. The CDR3 contains 16 residues. The junction had 7 bases not matched to a gene; V was cut back by 3 bases and J by 2 bases. Germline CDR1 and CDR2: SGHDT and YYEEEE. The CDR3: CASSSGLGGTYNEQFF. The CDR3 region has the DNA TGTGCCAGCAGCTCGGGACTAGGGGGGACCTACAATGAGCAGTTCTTC.

The chain employs TRBV6-1 and TRBJ2-5, with TRBD2 identical over 7 bases. V was clipped by 4 bases and J by 5 bases; unmatched bases: 7. Germline CDR1 reads MNHNS; CDR2 reads SASEGT. This CDR3 has 14 residues. The CDR3 DNA sequence: TGTGCCAGCAGTGTACTAGCGACGGGGGAGACCCAGTACTTC. Translation: CASSVLATGETQYF.